Following are 19 T cell receptor beta chains from one sample sequenced in a study of CD8+ T cells in alopecia areata. Sequencing relied on a cDNA template that was reverse transcribed from extracted RNA. TCRdb keeps only in-frame clones here, not all; method: immunoSEQ multiplex PCR. The repertoire holds about 150,000 clones, about three fifths seen once, with about 40% in the top ten. Sequenced input: CD8+ T cells sorted from blood. The source is a human donor in good health.

The chain combines TRBV27 with TRBJ2-7, with 11 bases matching TRBD2. The CDR3 consists of 15 residues. Per germline, CDR1 MNHEY and CDR2 SMNVEV (reference sequence). The V gene end was trimmed by 6 bases and the J gene end by 4 bases; junction bases not matched to a gene: 8. This CDR3 is CASSHTSGSVYEQYF. The CDR3 DNA reads as TGTGCCAGCAGCCATACTAGCGGGAGTGTTTACGAGCAGTACTTC.

The rearrangement uses TRBV7-9 and TRBJ1-5, with D unclear. With 0 bases removed from V and 9 bases from J, the gap between germline ends came to 6 bases. Germline V gene sequence: CDR1 SEHNR, CDR2 FQNEAQ (reference sequence). The CDR3 extends over 12 amino acids. In DNA, the CDR3 is TGTGCCAGCAGCTTAGCTCCCGGGCCCCAGCATTTT. Its translation is CASSLAPGPQHF.

This chain links TRBV29-1 with TRBJ1-2; 7 positions agree with TRBD1. V lost 6 bases to trimming and J lost 5 bases; unmatched junction nucleotides: 9. This CDR3 contains 13 residues. Per germline, CDR1 SQVTM and CDR2 ANQGSEA. CDR3 amino acids: CSVSSRDRYGYTF. The CDR3 coding sequence is TGCAGCGTCTCAAGTCGGGACAGATATGGCTACACCTTC.

The chain has TRBV10-3 and TRBJ2-1, with 7 bases that match TRBD1. Trimming cost V 4 bases and J 2 bases; bases outside gene matches: 8. Germline CDR1 reads ENHRY; CDR2 reads SYGVKD. The CDR3 has 16 amino acids. CDR3 sequence: CAISALRDRAYNEQFF. CDR3 DNA: TGTGCCATCAGTGCACTCCGGGACAGAGCCTACAATGAGCAGTTCTTC.

V gene TRBV6-5 combines with J gene TRBJ2-7; 8 nucleotides match TRBD1. Looked up from germline, CDR1 is MNHEY and CDR2 is SVGAGI. With V trimmed by 0 bases and J by 6 bases, 7 bases remained unmatched. The CDR3 is made up of 15 amino acids. In DNA, the CDR3 is TGTGCCAGCAGTTACTCGAATTCAGGGGGCGGCGAGCAGTACTTC. The encoded protein is CASSYSNSGGGEQYF.

This sequence joins TRBV29-1 and TRBJ2-1; 11 bases line up with TRBD2. After removal of 5 bases from V and 8 bases from J, the junction contained 8 bases not matched to a gene. Germline V gene lookup returns CDR1 SQVTM and CDR2 ANQGSEA. This CDR3 comprises 14 residues. CDR3 coding DNA: TGCAGCGTTCCTTCACTAGCGGGAGTTTATGAGCAGTTCTTC. This codes for CSVPSLAGVYEQFF.

The chain employs TRBV5-1 and TRBJ2-1; TRBD2 aligns across 7 bases. Trimming took 4 bases from V and 4 from J; bases not matched to a gene: 8. Germline V CDR1 and CDR2: SGHRS, YFSETQ. CDR3 length: 15 residues. The CDR3 region has the DNA TGCGCCAGCAGCCCGACTAGCTCGGTTTACAATGAGCAGTTCTTC. This translates into CASSPTSSVYNEQFF.

This clone was seen only a few times. V usage is TRBV4-2 and J usage is TRBJ1-1; TRBD1 is a possible D gene (5 bases). CDR1 LGHNA and CDR2 YNFKEQ come from the germline V gene. The CDR3 is made up of 15 amino acids. The V and J ends lost 4 bases and 6 bases respectively, with 18 bases between them. CDR3 region: CASSPFGSQGAEAFF. In nucleotides, the CDR3 is TGTGCCAGCAGCCCCTTTGGCTCCCAGGGCGCTGAAGCTTTCTTT.

The gene calls are TRBV29-1 and TRBJ1-2; D possibly corresponds to TRBD1 (5 bases). Germline V CDR1 and CDR2: SQVTM, ANQGSEA. There are 12 residues in the CDR3. V lost 6 bases and J 6 bases, leaving 14 bases between the germline ends. In DNA form, the CDR3 reads TGCAGCGTCGAGACCAGGGAAGATGGCTACACCTTC. Its protein product is CSVETREDGYTF.

The rearrangement links TRBV6-1 to TRBJ2-6, with TRBD2 as a possible D gene (7 bases). Trimming removed 4 bases from V and 2 bases from J, with 15 bases in between. Germline V CDR1 and CDR2: MNHNS, SASEGT. There are 17 residues in the CDR3. CDR3 region: CASSGSFGGPGANVLTF. CDR3 DNA sequence: TGTGCCAGCAGTGGATCCTTCGGGGGGCCTGGGGCCAACGTCCTGACTTTC.

The V gene is TRBV7-9, the J gene TRBJ2-1; 10 bases map to TRBD2. CDR3 length equals 16 residues. CDR1 and CDR2 from the germline V gene are SEHNR and FQNEAQ (reference sequence). Germline trimming cut 5 bases from V and 0 bases from J; bases unmatched to any gene: 4. The CDR3 is CASSPSSGSSYNEQFF. The CDR3 DNA sequence: TGTGCCAGCAGCCCTTCTAGCGGGAGCTCCTACAATGAGCAGTTCTTC.

J is TRBJ2-7 and V is TRBV9, with TRBD1 matching 7 bases. Trimming removed 0 bases from V and 0 bases from J; junction bases left unmatched: 9. Germline V lookup: CDR1 SGDLS, CDR2 YYNGEE. CDR3 length: 17 amino acids. The CDR3 nucleotides read TGTGCCAGCAGCGTAGCTAGGGACAGTTCGAGCTCCTACGAGCAGTACTTC. This gives the protein CASSVARDSSSSYEQYF. The variable domain in full, completed from reference TRBV9 and TRBJ2-7, reads DSGVTQTPKHLITATGQRVTLRCSPRSGDLSVYWYQQSLDQGLQFLIQYYNGEERAKGNILERFSAQQFPDLHSELNLSSLELGDSALYFCASSVARDSSSSYEQYFGPGTRLTVT.

This clone was counted between two and nine times. The V and J genes are TRBV27 and TRBJ2-2; D gene uncertain. The length of the CDR3 is 13 residues. Germline assignment: CDR1 MNHEY and CDR2 SMNVEV (reference sequence). The V and J ends lost 9 bases and 6 bases respectively, with 14 bases between them. CDR3 loop: CASTTQLPGELFF. For the CDR3, the DNA is TGTGCCAGTACCACACAGTTGCCCGGGGAGCTGTTTTTT.

This chain connects TRBV9 to TRBJ1-2; no clear D. Germline CDR1 reads SGDLS; CDR2 reads YYNGEE. V was shortened by 0 bases and J by 0 bases, with 12 bases between the two germline ends. This CDR3 comprises 16 residues. The DNA for the CDR3 is TGTGCCAGCAGCGTAGGGGCGGCCCCGGCTAACTATGGCTACACCTTC. This codes for CASSVGAAPANYGYTF.

The rearrangement uses TRBV9 and TRBJ2-1, with 8 bases that match TRBD2. The V segment lost 3 bases and the J segment 8 bases; nucleotides outside the gene matches: 10. Germline lookup yields CDR1 SGDLS and CDR2 YYNGEE. The CDR3 is made up of 15 amino acids. This chain's CDR3 is CASSDGSGTWDEQFF. CDR3 DNA sequence: TGTGCCAGCAGCGACGGTAGCGGGACCTGGGATGAGCAGTTCTTC.

The chain is built from TRBV30 and TRBJ2-3, with D perhaps TRBD2 (5 bases). The CDR3 is 15 amino acids. The V end lost 0 bases, the J end lost 3 bases, and 13 bases lay between the germline ends. The germline V gene encodes CDR1 GTSNPN and CDR2 SVGIG (reference sequence). CDR3 in amino acids: CAWSVPVRVTDTQYF. In DNA form, the CDR3 reads TGTGCCTGGAGTGTCCCGGTGAGGGTAACAGATACGCAGTATTTT.

The rearrangement links TRBV6-6 to TRBJ1-6; maybe TRBD1 (5 bases). Deletions cut 6 bases from V and 13 bases from J, with 22 bases between. In germline, CDR1 is MNHNY, CDR2 SVGAGI (reference sequence). The CDR3 sequence is 15 residues long. The CDR3 coding sequence is TGTGCCAGCAGGCTAGGCGGGGGACTAATTCACCCCCTCCACTTT. Protein product: CASRLGGGLIHPLHF.

V gene TRBV7-9 combines with J gene TRBJ1-1; tentative D call: TRBD1 (5 bases). This CDR3 is built from 13 residues. V lost 8 bases and J 4 bases, leaving 14 bases between the germline ends. Germline V CDR1 and CDR2: SEHNR, FQNEAQ (reference sequence). For the CDR3, the DNA is TGTGCCAGCCAATCGGGACTTGGCACTGAAGCTTTCTTT. Its translation: CASQSGLGTEAFF.

The J gene is TRBJ2-7, the V gene TRBV12-2. TRBV12-2 is a listed pseudogene. The CDR3 sequence is 10 residues long. The CDR3 reads CASRWYEQYF. Written as DNA, the CDR3 is TGTGCAAGTCGCTGGTACGAGCAGTACTTC.